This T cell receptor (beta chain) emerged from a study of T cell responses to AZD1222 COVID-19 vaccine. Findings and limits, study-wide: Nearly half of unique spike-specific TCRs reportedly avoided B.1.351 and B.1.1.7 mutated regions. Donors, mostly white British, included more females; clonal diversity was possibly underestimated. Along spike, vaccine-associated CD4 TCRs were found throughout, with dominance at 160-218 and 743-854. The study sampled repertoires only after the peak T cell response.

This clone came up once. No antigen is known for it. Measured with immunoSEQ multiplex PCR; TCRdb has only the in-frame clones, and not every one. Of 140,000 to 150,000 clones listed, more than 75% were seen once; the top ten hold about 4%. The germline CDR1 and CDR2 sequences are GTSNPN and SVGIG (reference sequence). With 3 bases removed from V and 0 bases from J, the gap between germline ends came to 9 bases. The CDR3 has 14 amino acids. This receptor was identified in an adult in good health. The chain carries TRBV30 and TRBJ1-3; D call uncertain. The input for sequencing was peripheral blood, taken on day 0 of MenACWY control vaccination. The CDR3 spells CAWSPGNSGNTIYF. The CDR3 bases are TGTGCCTGGAGCCCCGGGAACTCTGGAAACACCATATATTTT.